This T cell receptor (beta chain) was captured by sequencing in a study of metastatic and nonmetastatic thyroid tumors. Study overall: Patients with malignant and benign thyroid disease provided blood and tumor or nodule tissue, whose repertoires were compared. Study-wide findings and caveats: Malignant thyroid tumors reportedly had TCR beta diversity that was significantly higher than in benign nodules, in blood and tumor.

The CDR3 runs 14 residues. Trimming cost V 5 bases and J 5 bases; bases outside gene matches: 5. The germline V gene has CDR1 SEHNR and CDR2 FQNEAQ (reference sequence). The entire patient cohort was treatment-naive prior to thyroid surgery. This clone has a count of ten or more. No antigen is known for it. As originally analysed: The study built a papillary thyroid cancer distant-metastasis classifier from CDR3 differences across clinicopathological groups. TCRdb re-called clones from the PCR reads using MiXCR. V and J calls and clone size were set by TCRdb, not the authors. The sample shows 13,000 or so clones, 29% of them seen only once.

This TCR derives from a female donor with papillary thyroid cancer or a benign thyroid nodule (not recorded which). Some clones in this sample may be carry-over from other donors' samples. The sequenced sample consisted of blood. This chain uses TRBV7-9 with TRBJ1-4, with 7 bases identical to TRBD1. In nucleotides, the CDR3 is TGTGCCAGCAGCGATCGGGGACAGAATGAAAAACTGTTTTTT. As protein: CASSDRGQNEKLFF.